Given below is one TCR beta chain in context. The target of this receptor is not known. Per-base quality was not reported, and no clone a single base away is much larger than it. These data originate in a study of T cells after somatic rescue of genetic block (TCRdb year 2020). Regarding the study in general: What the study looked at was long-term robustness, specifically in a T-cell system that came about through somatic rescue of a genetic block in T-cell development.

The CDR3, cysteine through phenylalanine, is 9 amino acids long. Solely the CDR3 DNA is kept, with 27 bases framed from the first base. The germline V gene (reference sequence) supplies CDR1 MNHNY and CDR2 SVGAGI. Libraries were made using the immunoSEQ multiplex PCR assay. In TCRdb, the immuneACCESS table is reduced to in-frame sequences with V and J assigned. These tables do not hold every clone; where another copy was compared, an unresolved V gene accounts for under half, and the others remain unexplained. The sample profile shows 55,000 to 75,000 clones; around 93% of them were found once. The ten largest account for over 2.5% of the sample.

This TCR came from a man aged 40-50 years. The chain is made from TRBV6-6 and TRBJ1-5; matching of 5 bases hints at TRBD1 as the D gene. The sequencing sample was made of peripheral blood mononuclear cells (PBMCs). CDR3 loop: CAWGVPQHF. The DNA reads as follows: TGTGCTTGGGGCGTTCCCCAGCATTTT.